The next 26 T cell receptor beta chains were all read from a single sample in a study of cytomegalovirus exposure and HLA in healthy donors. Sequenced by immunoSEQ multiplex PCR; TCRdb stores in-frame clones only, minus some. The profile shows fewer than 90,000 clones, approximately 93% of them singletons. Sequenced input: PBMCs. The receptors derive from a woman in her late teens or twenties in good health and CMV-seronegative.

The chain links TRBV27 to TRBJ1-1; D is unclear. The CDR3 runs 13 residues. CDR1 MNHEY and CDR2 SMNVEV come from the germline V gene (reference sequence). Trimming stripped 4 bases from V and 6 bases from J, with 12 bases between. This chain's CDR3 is CASSSGLVAEAFF. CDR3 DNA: TGTGCCAGCAGTTCAGGTCTCGTTGCTGAAGCTTTCTTT.

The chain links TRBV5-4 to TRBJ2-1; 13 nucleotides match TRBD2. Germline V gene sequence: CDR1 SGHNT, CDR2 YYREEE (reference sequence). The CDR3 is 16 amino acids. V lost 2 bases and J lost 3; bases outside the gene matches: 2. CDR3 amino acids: CASSLGLAGVYNEQFF. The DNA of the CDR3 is TGTGCCAGCAGCTTAGGACTAGCGGGAGTCTACAATGAGCAGTTCTTC.

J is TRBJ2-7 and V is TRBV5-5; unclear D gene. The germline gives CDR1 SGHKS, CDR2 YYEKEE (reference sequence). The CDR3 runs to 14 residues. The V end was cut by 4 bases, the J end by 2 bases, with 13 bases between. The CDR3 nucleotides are TGTGCCAGCAGCCTGGGTATAATAGCCTACGAGCAGTACTTC. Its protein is CASSLGIIAYEQYF.

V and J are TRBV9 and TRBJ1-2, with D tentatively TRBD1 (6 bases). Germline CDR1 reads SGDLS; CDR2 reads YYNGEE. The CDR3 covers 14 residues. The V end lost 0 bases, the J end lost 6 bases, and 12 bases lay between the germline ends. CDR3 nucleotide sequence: TGTGCCAGCAGCGTAGCTTGGCAGGGGCATGGCTACACCTTC. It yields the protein CASSVAWQGHGYTF.

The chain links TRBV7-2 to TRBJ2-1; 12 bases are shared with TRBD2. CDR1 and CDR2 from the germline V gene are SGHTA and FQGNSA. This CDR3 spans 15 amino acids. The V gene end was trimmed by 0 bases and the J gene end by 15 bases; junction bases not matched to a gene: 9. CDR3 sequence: CASSLATASGGVPFF. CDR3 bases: TGTGCCAGCAGCTTAGCGACGGCTAGCGGGGGGGTCCCGTTCTTC. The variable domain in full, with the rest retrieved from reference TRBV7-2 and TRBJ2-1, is GAGVSQSPSNKVTEKGKDVELRCDPISGHTALYWYRQSLGQGLEFLIYFQGNSAPDKSGLPSDRFSAERTGGSVSTLTIQRTQQEDSAVYLCASSLATASGGVPFFGPGTRLTVL.

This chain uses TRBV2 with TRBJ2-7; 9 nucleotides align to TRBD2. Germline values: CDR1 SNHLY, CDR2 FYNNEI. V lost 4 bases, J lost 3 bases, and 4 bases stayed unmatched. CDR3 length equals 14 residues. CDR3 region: CASSVAGGDYEQYF. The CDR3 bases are TGTGCCAGCAGTGTTGCGGGAGGGGACTACGAGCAGTACTTC.

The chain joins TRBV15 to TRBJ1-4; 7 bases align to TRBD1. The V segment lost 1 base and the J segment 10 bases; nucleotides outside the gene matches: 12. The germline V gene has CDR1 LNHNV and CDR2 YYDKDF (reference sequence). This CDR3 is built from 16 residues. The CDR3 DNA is TGTGCCACCAGCAGAGGGGCAGGGGGAGAGGGAAGAAAACTGTTTTTT. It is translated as CATSRGAGGEGRKLFF.

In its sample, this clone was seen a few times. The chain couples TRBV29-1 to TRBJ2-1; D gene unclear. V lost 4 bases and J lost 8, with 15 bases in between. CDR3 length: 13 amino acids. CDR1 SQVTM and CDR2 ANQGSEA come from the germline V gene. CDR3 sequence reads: CSVVVSFIYEQFF. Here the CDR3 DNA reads TGCAGCGTTGTGGTTAGCTTTATATATGAGCAGTTCTTC.

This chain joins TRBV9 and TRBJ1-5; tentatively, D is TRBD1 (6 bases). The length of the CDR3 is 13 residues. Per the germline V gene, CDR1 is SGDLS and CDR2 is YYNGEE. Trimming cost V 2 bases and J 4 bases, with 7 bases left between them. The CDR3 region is CASSVQGNQPQHF. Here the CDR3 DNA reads TGTGCCAGCAGCGTTCAGGGGAATCAGCCCCAGCATTTT.

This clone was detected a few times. The CDR3 here is CASSESGGGSTDTQYF. In DNA, the CDR3 is TGTGCCAGCAGTGAAAGTGGCGGGGGGTCCACAGATACGCAGTATTTT. The chain uses TRBV6-1 and TRBJ2-3; 8 bases agree with TRBD2. The CDR3 is made up of 16 amino acids. Per the germline V gene, CDR1 is MNHNS and CDR2 is SASEGT. Trimming removed 2 bases from V and 2 bases from J; junction bases left unmatched: 6.

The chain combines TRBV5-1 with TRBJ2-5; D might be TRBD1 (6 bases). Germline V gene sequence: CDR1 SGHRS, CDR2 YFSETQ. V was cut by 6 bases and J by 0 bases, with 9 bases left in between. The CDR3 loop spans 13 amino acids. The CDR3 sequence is CASNRDNQETQYF. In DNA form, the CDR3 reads TGCGCCAGCAACCGGGACAACCAAGAGACCCAGTACTTC.

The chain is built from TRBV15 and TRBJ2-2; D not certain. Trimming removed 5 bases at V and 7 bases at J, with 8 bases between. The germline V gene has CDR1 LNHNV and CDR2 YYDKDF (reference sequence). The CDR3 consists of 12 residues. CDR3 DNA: TGTGCCACCAGCCCCGTTTTCGGGGAGCTGTTTTTT. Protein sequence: CATSPVFGELFF.

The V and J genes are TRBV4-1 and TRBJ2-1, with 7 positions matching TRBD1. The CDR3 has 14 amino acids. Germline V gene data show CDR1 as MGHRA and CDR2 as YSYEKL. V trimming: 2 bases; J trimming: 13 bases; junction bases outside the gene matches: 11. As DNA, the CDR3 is TGCGCCAGCAGCCAACTCCAGCGGAGACAGGGTCAGTTCTTC. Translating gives CASSQLQRRQGQFF.

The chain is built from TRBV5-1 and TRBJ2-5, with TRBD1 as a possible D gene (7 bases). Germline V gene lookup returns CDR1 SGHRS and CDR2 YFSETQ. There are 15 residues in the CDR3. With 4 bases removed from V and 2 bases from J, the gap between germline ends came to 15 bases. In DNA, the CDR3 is TGCGCCAGCAGCCCTCGACAGGGAGGACAAGAGACCCAGTACTTC. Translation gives CASSPRQGGQETQYF.

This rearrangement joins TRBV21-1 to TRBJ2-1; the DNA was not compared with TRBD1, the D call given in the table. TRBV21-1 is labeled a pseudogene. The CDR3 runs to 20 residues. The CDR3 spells CASSKVSTYRRDRGFHEQFF. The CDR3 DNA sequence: TGTGCCAGCAGCAAAGTCTCAACCTACCGAAGAGACAGGGGTTTCCATGAGCAGTTCTTC.

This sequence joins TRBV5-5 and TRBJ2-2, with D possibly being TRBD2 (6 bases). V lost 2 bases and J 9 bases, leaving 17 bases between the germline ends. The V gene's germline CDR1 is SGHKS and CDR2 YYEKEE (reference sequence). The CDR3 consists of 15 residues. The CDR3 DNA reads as TGTGCCAGCAGCTTCCCCGAGAACGCGGGACGGGAGCTGTTTTTT. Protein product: CASSFPENAGRELFF.

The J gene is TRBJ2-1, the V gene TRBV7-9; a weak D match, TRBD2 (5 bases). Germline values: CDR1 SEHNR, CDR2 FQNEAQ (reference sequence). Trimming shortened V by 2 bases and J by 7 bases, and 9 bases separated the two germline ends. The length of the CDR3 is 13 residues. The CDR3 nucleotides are TGTGCCAGCAGCTTATCCCTAGCAAATGAGCAGTTCTTC. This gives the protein CASSLSLANEQFF. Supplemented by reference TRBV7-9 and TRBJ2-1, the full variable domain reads DTGVSQNPRHKITKRGQNVTFRCDPISEHNRLYWYRQTLGQGPEFLTYFQNEAQLEKSRLLSDRFSAERPKGSFSTLEIQRTEQGDSAMYLCASSLSLANEQFFGPGTRLTVL.

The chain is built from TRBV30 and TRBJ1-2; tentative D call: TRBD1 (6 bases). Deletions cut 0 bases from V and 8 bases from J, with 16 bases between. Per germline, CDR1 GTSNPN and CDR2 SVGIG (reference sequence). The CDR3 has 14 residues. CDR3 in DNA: TGTGCCTGGAGTGTATCCAGGGGCCAGGGCGGCTACACCTTC. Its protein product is CAWSVSRGQGGYTF.

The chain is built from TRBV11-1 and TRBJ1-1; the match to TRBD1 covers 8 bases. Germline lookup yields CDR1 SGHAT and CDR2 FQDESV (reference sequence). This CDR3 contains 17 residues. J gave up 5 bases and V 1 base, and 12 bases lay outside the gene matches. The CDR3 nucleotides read TGTGCCAGCAGCTTAGATAGAGGACAGGGTATAACAACTGAAGCTTTCTTT. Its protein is CASSLDRGQGITTEAFF. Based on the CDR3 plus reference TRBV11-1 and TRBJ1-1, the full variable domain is EAEVAQSPRYKITEKSQAVAFWCDPISGHATLYWYRQILGQGPELLVQFQDESVVDDSQLPKDRFSAERLKGVDSTLKIQPAELGDSAMYLCASSLDRGQGITTEAFFGQGTRLTVV.

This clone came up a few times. CDR3 in amino acids: CASTLPHATYEQYF. CDR3 sequence (DNA): TGTGCCAGCACCCTACCCCATGCTACCTACGAGCAGTACTTC. The V and J genes are TRBV6-1 and TRBJ2-7; D is uncertain. There are 14 residues in the CDR3. V was cut by 7 bases and J by 2 bases, with 15 bases left in between. Germline loops: CDR1 MNHNS, CDR2 SASEGT.

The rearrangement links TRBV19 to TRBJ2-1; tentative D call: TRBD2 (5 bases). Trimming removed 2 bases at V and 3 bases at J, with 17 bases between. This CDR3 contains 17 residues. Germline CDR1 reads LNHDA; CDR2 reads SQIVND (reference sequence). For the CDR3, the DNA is TGTGCCAGTAGTATAACGGGAAGGGTCGGTATCTACAATGAGCAGTTCTTC. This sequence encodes CASSITGRVGIYNEQFF.

The CDR3 DNA is TGTGCCAGCAGCTTAGAGAGAGCGAGGGGCTACACCTTC. Protein sequence: CASSLERARGYTF. This sequence joins TRBV7-8 and TRBJ1-2; D not resolved. V shed 1 base and J shed 8 bases, with 11 bases lying between them. Germline-derived CDR1 and CDR2 are SGHVS and FQNEAQ. The CDR3 spans 13 residues. The full variable domain, its missing parts supplied by reference TRBV7-8 and TRBJ1-2, is GAGVSQSPRYKVAKRGQDVALRCDPISGHVSLFWYQQALGQGPEFLTYFQNEAQLDKSGLPSDRFFAERPEGSVSTLKIQRTQQEDSAVYLCASSLERARGYTFGSGTRLTVV.

The CDR3 DNA is TGTGCCAGCGCGACAGTAGTGGGTGAAGCTTTCTTT. As protein: CASATVVGEAFF. The chain employs TRBV6-5 and TRBJ1-1, with TRBD1 as a possible D gene (5 bases). Trimming took 8 bases from V and 7 from J, leaving 14 bases between them. From germline, CDR1 is MNHEY and CDR2 SVGAGI. CDR3 length: 12 amino acids.

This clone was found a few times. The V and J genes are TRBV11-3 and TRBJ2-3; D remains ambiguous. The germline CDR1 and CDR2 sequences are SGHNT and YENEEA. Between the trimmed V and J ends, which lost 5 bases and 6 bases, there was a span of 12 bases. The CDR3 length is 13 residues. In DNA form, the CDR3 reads TGTGCCAGCAGCCCCGTTTATTTCGATACGCAGTATTTT. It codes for CASSPVYFDTQYF.

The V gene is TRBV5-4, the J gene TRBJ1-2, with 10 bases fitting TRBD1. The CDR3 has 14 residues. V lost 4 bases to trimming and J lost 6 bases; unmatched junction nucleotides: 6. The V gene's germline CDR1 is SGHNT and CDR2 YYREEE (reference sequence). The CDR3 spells CASSIETGGNGYTF. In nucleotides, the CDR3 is TGTGCCAGCAGCATCGAGACAGGGGGCAATGGCTACACCTTC.

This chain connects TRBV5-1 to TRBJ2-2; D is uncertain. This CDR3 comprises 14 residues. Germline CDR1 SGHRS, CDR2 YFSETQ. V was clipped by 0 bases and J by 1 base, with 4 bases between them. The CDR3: CASSLDQNTGELFF. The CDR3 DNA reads TGCGCCAGCAGCTTGGATCAGAACACCGGGGAGCTGTTTTTT.